Listed here is a single T cell receptor (beta chain). This entry comes from a study of T cell changes during pregnancy in multiple sclerosis. CDR1 is SGHVS, CDR2 FQNEAQ, per germline. This CDR3 spans 13 amino acids. Trimming took 7 bases from V and 4 from J, leaving 13 bases between them. Assay: immunoSEQ multiplex PCR; the TCRdb copy retains only in-frame clones and omits some. The sample records approximately 100,000 clones, around 94% being singletons. V and J are TRBV7-8 and TRBJ1-2; no clear D. The receptor was derived from a female donor with multiple sclerosis, enrolled in a pregnancy study. Specimen: peripheral blood, collected in the second trimester of pregnancy. CDR3 loop: CASTPGGIYGYTF. The CDR3 DNA is TGTGCCAGCACCCCAGGCGGGATCTATGGCTACACCTTC.